The sequence of this T cell receptor beta chain was determined in a study of blood T cell repertoires in COVID-19. The V gene's germline CDR1 is SNHLY and CDR2 FYNNEI. Trimming cost V 5 bases and J 0 bases; bases outside gene matches: 5. The CDR3 loop spans 16 amino acids. TCRdb keeps only in-frame clones here, not all; method: immunoSEQ multiplex PCR. Here the sample spans some 270,000 clones, less than 95% being singletons. Source material: PBMCs or T cells enriched from blood (not recorded which). This receptor was obtained from a man aged 40-49 years who had been exposed to COVID-19. The chain has TRBV2 and TRBJ2-2, with TRBD2 matching over 8 bases. The CDR3: CASSSFSGANTGELFF. CDR3 DNA sequence: TGTGCCAGCAGTTCATTTAGCGGGGCGAACACCGGGGAGCTGTTTTTT.